Listed below are T cell receptor beta chains from one sample, sequenced in a study of T-cell memory formation after mild COVID-19. TCRdb re-called the 5' RACE reads through MiXCR, storing one row per CDR3 protein. The profile shows about 450,000 distinct CDR3 sequences, about a quarter of them singletons. The sequenced sample consisted of PBMCs or a T cell subset sorted from them (not recorded which). The receptor set was obtained from an adult woman who had mild COVID-19 (a few samples of this study predate the infection). Cell type and time point are not known. Both conserved end residues are part of each CDR3. A D gene is named only where the DNA matches it firmly. Some rows mark clone size as missing; the rest say once, few, many or name a class of expanded clone.

TRBJ2-1 | TRBD1 | TRBV25-1 | . | CASSETGEVGNEQFF | TGTGCCAGCAGTGAGACAGGGGAAGTTGGAAATGAGCAGTTCTTC
TRBJ2-7 | TRBD1 | TRBV7-3 | . | CASSLTPTGGTYEQYF | TGTGCCAGCAGCTTAACCCCGACAGGGGGGACCTACGAGCAGTACTTC
TRBJ1-6 | . | TRBV18 | few | CASSPSRDSPLHF | TGTGCCAGCTCACCCTCAAGGGATTCACCCCTCCACTTT
TRBJ1-4 | . | TRBV12-3/TRBV12-4 | . | CASSLRVFEKLFF | TGTGCCAGCAGTTTAAGAGTTTTCGAAAAACTGTTTTTT
TRBJ2-5 | TRBD1 | TRBV10-3 | . | CAIRGQGASEETQYF | TGTGCCATCAGGGGACAGGGGGCAAGTGAAGAGACCCAGTACTTC
TRBJ2-7 | TRBD1 | TRBV15 | . | CATSRVSGTGVSYEQYF | TGTGCCACCAGCAGAGTTAGTGGGACAGGGGTTTCCTACGAGCAGTACTTC
TRBJ2-4 | TRBD1 | TRBV7-6 | . | CASSLGQGTGAKNIQYF | TGTGCCAGCAGCTTGGGACAGGGGACAGGGGCCAAAAACATTCAGTACTTC
TRBJ2-1 | . | TRBV5-1 | . | CASRWGEPYNEQFF | TGCGCCAGCAGATGGGGGGAGCCCTACAATGAGCAGTTCTTC
TRBJ2-7 | . | TRBV19 | few | CASSHGTYEQYF | TGTGCCAGTAGCCATGGGACTTACGAGCAGTACTTC
TRBJ1-1 | . | TRBV4-1 | . | CASSLNGRAEAFF | TGCGCCAGCAGCCTTAATGGGAGGGCTGAAGCTTTCTTT
TRBJ1-2 | . | TRBV29-1 | . | CSVTDGKNYGYTF | TGCAGCGTTACTGACGGGAAAAACTATGGCTACACCTTC
TRBJ1-3 | . | TRBV9 | few | CASSASAAGTGGNTIYF | TGTGCCAGCAGCGCCTCCGCGGCCGGGACGGGTGGAAACACCATATATTTT
TRBJ1-1 | . | TRBV12-5 | few | CASRAGGNTEAFF | TGTGCTAGTCGTGCTGGGGGCAACACTGAAGCTTTCTTT
TRBJ2-1 | . | TRBV5-6 | many | CASSPGGSGSNEQFF | TGTGCCAGCAGCCCTGGGGGATCCGGGTCCAATGAGCAGTTCTTC
TRBJ2-3 | TRBD2 | TRBV6-5 | . | CASSESTSADTQYF | TGTGCCAGCAGTGAGTCGACTAGCGCAGATACGCAGTATTTT
TRBJ2-5 | . | TRBV6-5 | . | CASSYREAETQYF | TGTGCCAGCAGTTACAGGGAAGCGGAGACCCAGTACTTC
TRBJ1-2 | . | TRBV4-1 | . | CASSLESAKHYGYTF | TGCGCCAGCAGCTTGGAGTCCGCAAAACACTATGGCTACACCTTC
TRBJ1-6 | . | TRBV6-2/TRBV6-3 | . | CASSYSIGKNSPLHF | TGTGCCAGCAGTTACTCGATCGGGAAGAATTCACCCCTCCACTTT
TRBJ2-2 | . | TRBV14 | . | CASGQRANTGELFF | TGTGCCAGCGGCCAGCGGGCGAACACCGGGGAGCTGTTTTTT
TRBJ2-3 | . | TRBV18 | many | CASSPQQESQDTQYF | TGTGCCAGCTCACCTCAACAGGAGAGCCAGGATACGCAGTATTTT
TRBJ2-7 | . | TRBV10-3 | . | CAISEALYEQYF | TGTGCCATCAGTGAGGCTCTCTACGAGCAGTACTTC
TRBJ1-2 | . | TRBV6-2/TRBV6-3 | . | CASSIDTNYGYTF | TGTGCCAGCAGCATAGATACTAACTATGGCTACACCTTC
TRBJ1-5 | . | TRBV4-1 | few | CASSQQEGGHQPQHF | TGCGCCAGCAGCCAACAAGAGGGGGGCCATCAGCCCCAGCATTTT
TRBJ2-7 | . | TRBV6-5 | . | CASSYANGGEQYF | TGTGCCAGCAGTTACGCCAACGGAGGAGAGCAGTACTTC
TRBJ2-3 | . | TRBV9 | . | CASSVDLGFGGGSTDTQYF | TGTGCCAGCAGCGTAGATCTGGGTTTTGGGGGGGGCAGCACAGATACGCAGTATTTT
TRBJ2-7 | . | TRBV4-2 | few | CASSPWTSQKTYEQYF | TGTGCCAGCAGCCCCTGGACCAGCCAGAAAACCTACGAGCAGTACTTC
TRBJ2-1 | . | TRBV29-1 | . | CSVVYSNYFGNEQFF | TGCAGCGTTGTCTATAGTAACTACTTCGGGAATGAGCAGTTCTTC
TRBJ2-7 | TRBD2 | TRBV20-1 | few | CSARDGLAWEQYF | TGCAGTGCTAGAGATGGACTAGCATGGGAGCAGTACTTC
TRBJ1-1 | . | TRBV1 | . | CTSPRRQPEAFF | TGCACCAGCCCGAGGAGGCAACCTGAAGCTTTCTTT
TRBJ1-3 | . | TRBV5-1 | . | CASRRTESGNTIYF | TGCGCCAGCAGGAGGACGGAGTCTGGAAACACCATATATTTT
TRBJ1-1 | . | TRBV18 | . | CASSPYLSGSDTEAFF | TGTGCCAGCTCACCGTACCTCAGTGGTTCGGACACTGAAGCTTTCTTT
TRBJ2-1 | . | TRBV5-1 | . | CASSLGQDAYNEQFF | TGCGCCAGCAGCTTGGGACAGGATGCCTACAATGAGCAGTTCTTC
TRBJ2-5 | . | TRBV20-1 | . | CSANVFETQYF | TGCAGTGCTAACGTTTTCGAGACCCAGTACTTC
TRBJ1-1 | . | TRBV7-2 | many | CASSLEAQGGTEAFF | TGTGCCAGCAGCTTAGAGGCGCAGGGCGGCACTGAAGCTTTCTTT
TRBJ1-1 | TRBD1 | TRBV6-6 | . | CASSYERDRERAFF | TGTGCCAGCAGTTACGAACGAGACAGGGAGAGAGCTTTCTTT
TRBJ1-1 | . | TRBV5-8 | few | CASHIANMNTEAFF | TGTGCCAGCCACATAGCCAATATGAACACTGAAGCTTTCTTT
TRBJ1-1 | TRBD1 | TRBV5-1 | few | CASSLSQGTDTEAFF | TGCGCCAGCAGCTTGAGCCAAGGGACAGACACTGAAGCTTTCTTT
TRBJ2-1 | TRBD2 | TRBV7-3 | . | CASSFDGGTAYNEQFF | TGTGCCAGCAGTTTTGACGGGGGGACTGCCTACAATGAGCAGTTCTTC
TRBJ2-7 | TRBD2 | TRBV29-1 | . | CSVEGASGRLGEQYF | TGCAGCGTTGAAGGGGCTAGCGGGAGATTGGGGGAGCAGTACTTC
TRBJ2-7 | . | TRBV6-5 | few | CASKMGTEASYEQYF | TGTGCCAGCAAGATGGGGACCGAGGCCTCCTACGAGCAGTACTTC
TRBJ1-1 | . | TRBV4-3 | few | CASSQGAGRRSLNTEAFF | TGCGCCAGCAGCCAAGGGGCGGGCCGTAGGTCCTTGAACACTGAAGCTTTCTTT
TRBJ2-7 | . | TRBV7-9 | many | CASSPYARSREEQYF | TGTGCCAGCAGCCCTTATGCCAGGAGTCGTGAAGAGCAGTACTTC
TRBJ2-1 | TRBD2 | TRBV29-1 | few | CSVEDGGADHPYNEQFF | TGCAGCGTTGAGGACGGGGGGGCTGACCACCCTTACAATGAGCAGTTCTTC
TRBJ2-7 | TRBD1 | TRBV30 | . | CASMGQGVYEQYF | TGTGCCTCGATGGGACAGGGGGTCTACGAGCAGTACTTC
TRBJ2-3 | TRBD2 | TRBV29-1 | . | CSVRGLAGASWETQYF | TGCAGCGTGAGGGGGCTAGCGGGAGCCTCCTGGGAGACGCAGTATTTT
TRBJ2-3 | TRBD2 | TRBV20-1 | few | CSARQLAGGTDTQYF | TGCAGTGCTAGACAACTAGCGGGGGGCACAGATACGCAGTATTTT
TRBJ1-2 | TRBD1 | TRBV18 | few | CASSERDSSGGYTF | TGTGCCAGCTCAGAAAGGGACAGCTCGGGTGGCTACACCTTC